This T cell receptor beta chain was sequenced for a study of cytomegalovirus exposure and HLA in healthy donors. Study at large: A prior analysis found 100 million to 140 million unique TCR beta sequences from 150 million to 200 million T cells. About 83 million unique TCRs from HLA-typed donors made up an early data release. Study findings and constraints: Segments of the TCR beta V type were, in most cases, productive about 87% or about 30% of the time in an earlier analysis.

It was with 60 Vbeta and 13 Jbeta primers that the PCR ran. Here immunoSEQ multiplex PCR was the method, and the copy in TCRdb shows in-frame clones only, minus some. The specimen's table records 150,000 or so clones. Donors were nominally healthy when sampled, though unrecorded immune exposures were likely. About this clone itself: The target antigen is unknown.

The TCR sequence derives from a woman aged 45 to 65 in good health and CMV-seronegative. What was sequenced was PBMCs.

The CDR3 sequence: CASSAAGTSGYNEQFF. The CDR3 nucleotides are TGTGCCAGCAGCGCGGCCGGGACTAGCGGCTACAATGAGCAGTTCTTC. The V gene is TRBV9, the J gene TRBJ2-1, with 11 bases matching TRBD2. V was clipped by 3 bases and J by 3 bases; unmatched bases: 5. This CDR3 has 16 amino acids. The V gene's germline CDR1 is SGDLS and CDR2 YYNGEE.